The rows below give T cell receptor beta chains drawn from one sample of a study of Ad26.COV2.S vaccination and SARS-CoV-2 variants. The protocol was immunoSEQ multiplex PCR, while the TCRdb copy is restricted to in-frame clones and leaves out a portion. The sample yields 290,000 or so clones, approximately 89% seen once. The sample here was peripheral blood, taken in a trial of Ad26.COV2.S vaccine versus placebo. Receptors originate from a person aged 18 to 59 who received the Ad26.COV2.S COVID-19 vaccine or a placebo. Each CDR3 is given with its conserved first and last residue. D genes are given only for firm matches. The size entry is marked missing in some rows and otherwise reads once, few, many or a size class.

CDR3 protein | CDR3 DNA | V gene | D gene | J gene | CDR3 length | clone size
CASSLGENTEAFF | TGCGCCAGCAGCCTTGGAGAGAACACTGAAGCTTTCTTT | TRBV4-1 | NA | TRBJ1-1 | 13 | NA
CASRDHRGSGNTIYF | TGTGCCAGCAGGGATCACAGGGGGTCTGGAAACACCATATATTTT | TRBV25-1 | TRBD1 | TRBJ1-3 | 15 | NA
CASGLDPGGGGNYGYTF | TGTGCTAGTGGTTTGGACCCGGGCGGAGGAGGGAACTATGGCTACACCTTC | TRBV12-5 | NA | TRBJ1-2 | 17 | NA
CASSQYRDSKETQYF | TGTGCCAGCAGTCAATACCGGGACAGTAAAGAGACCCAGTACTTC | TRBV28 | TRBD1 | TRBJ2-5 | 15 | NA
CASSEATTVSEQYF | TGTGCCAGCAGTGAAGCAACGACAGTTTCGGAGCAGTACTTC | TRBV2 | NA | TRBJ2-7 | 14 | NA
CASSLLQENSPLHF | TGCGCCAGCAGCTTATTACAGGAGAATTCACCCCTCCACTTT | TRBV5-1 | NA | TRBJ1-6 | 14 | NA
CAISDPGQGVPGRDYGYTF | TGTGCCATCAGTGATCCGGGACAGGGAGTCCCAGGGAGGGACTATGGCTACACCTTC | TRBV10-3 | TRBD1 | TRBJ1-2 | 19 | NA
CASSQFLGRGTLGYGYTF | TGTGCCAGCAGCCAATTCCTGGGCAGGGGGACCTTAGGCTATGGCTACACCTTC | TRBV3-1/TRBV3-2 | TRBD1 | TRBJ1-2 | 18 | NA
CASSPQGVSSYEQYF | TGTGCCAGCAGCCCCCAAGGGGTTAGCTCCTACGAGCAGTACTTC | TRBV7-9 | NA | TRBJ2-7 | 15 | NA
CASSLSSDSSYEQYF | TGTGCCAGCAGCTTAAGCAGCGACAGCTCCTACGAGCAGTACTTC | TRBV7-2 | NA | TRBJ2-7 | 15 | once
CASTIGAGNQPQHF | TGTGCCAGCACCATCGGGGCGGGCAATCAGCCCCAGCATTTT | TRBV6-5 | NA | TRBJ1-5 | 14 | NA
CASSFSGGVYEQYF | TGTGCCAGCAGCTTCTCCGGGGGGGTCTACGAGCAGTACTTC | TRBV7-2 | TRBD2 | TRBJ2-7 | 14 | NA
CASSQTTEGTIYF | TGTGCCAGCAGCCAGACGACGGAGGGCACCATATATTTT | TRBV16 | NA | TRBJ1-3 | 13 | once
CASTQRSFRGGYEQYF | TGTGCCAGCACCCAACGGTCCTTTCGAGGGGGTTACGAGCAGTACTTC | TRBV28 | NA | TRBJ2-7 | 16 | NA
CASSEAGGVGAGEAFF | TGTGCCAGCAGTGAAGCGGGGGGGGTAGGAGCAGGTGAAGCTTTCTTT | TRBV6-1 | NA | TRBJ1-1 | 16 | NA
CASSWTRRETQYF | TGCGCCAGCAGCTGGACTAGAAGAGAGACCCAGTACTTC | TRBV5-1 | TRBD2 | TRBJ2-5 | 13 | once
CASSQVPGGSSYEQYF | TGCGCCAGCAGCCAAGTCCCAGGGGGAAGTTCCTACGAGCAGTACTTC | TRBV4-1 | TRBD1 | TRBJ2-7 | 16 | once
CASSQFQWTSGTYEQYF | TGTGCCAGCAGCCAATTTCAATGGACTAGCGGGACCTACGAGCAGTACTTC | TRBV3-1/TRBV3-2 | TRBD2 | TRBJ2-7 | 17 | NA
CASSSPESLGYNEQFF | TGTGCCAGCAGTTCCCCCGAGTCACTTGGCTACAATGAGCAGTTCTTC | TRBV27 | NA | TRBJ2-1 | 16 | NA
CASSVRGSGTDTQYF | TGTGCCAGCAGCGTGCGCGGGAGTGGTACAGATACGCAGTATTTT | TRBV9 | TRBD2 | TRBJ2-3 | 15 | NA
CASSSRGPSYEQYF | TGTGCCAGCAGTAGTAGGGGTCCCTCCTACGAGCAGTACTTC | TRBV28 | NA | TRBJ2-7 | 14 | NA
CASRADRDRQNTEAFF | TGTGCCAGCAGAGCCGACAGGGACAGGCAGAACACTGAAGCTTTCTTT | TRBV2 | TRBD1 | TRBJ1-1 | 16 | few
CASSPGGVGGYTF | TGTGCCAGCTCACCAGGAGGGGTAGGTGGCTACACCTTC | TRBV18 | NA | TRBJ1-2 | 13 | NA
CASSLAGEGNSPLHF | TGCGCCAGCAGCTTGGCCGGGGAGGGTAATTCACCCCTCCACTTT | TRBV5-1 | NA | TRBJ1-6 | 15 | NA
CASSQDAGQGLSNYGYTF | TGCGCCAGCAGCCAAGATGCGGGACAGGGCCTATCTAACTATGGCTACACCTTC | TRBV4-1 | TRBD1 | TRBJ1-2 | 18 | NA
CASSLFGGSPLHF | TGTGCCAGCAGTTTATTCGGTGGTTCACCCCTCCACTTT | TRBV28 | NA | TRBJ1-6 | 13 | NA
CASSRGQSSLGNQPQHF | TGTGCCAGCAGTCGGGGACAAAGCTCGCTGGGCAATCAGCCCCAGCATTTT | TRBV6-6 | NA | TRBJ1-5 | 17 | NA
CSARTGGYGYTF | TGCAGCGCCAGGACAGGGGGCTATGGCTACACCTTC | TRBV29-1 | TRBD1 | TRBJ1-2 | 12 | NA
CASSTDRFGPQHF | TGTGCCAGCAGCACGGACAGGTTTGGGCCCCAGCATTTT | TRBV7-2 | TRBD1 | TRBJ1-5 | 13 | once
CASSSIAGDSYEQYF | TGTGCCAGTAGTTCGATAGCGGGGGACTCCTACGAGCAGTACTTC | TRBV19 | TRBD2 | TRBJ2-7 | 15 | NA
CASSHGGQAFF | TGTGCCAGCAGCCACGGGGGGCAGGCTTTCTTT | TRBV6-5 | NA | TRBJ1-1 | 11 | once
CASSSSTDTQYF | TGTGCCAGCAGCTCGAGCACAGATACGCAGTATTTT | TRBV5-6 | NA | TRBJ2-3 | 12 | NA
CASSAHQGLLMNTEAFF | TGTGCCAGCAGCGCCCACCAGGGTTTACTCATGAACACTGAAGCTTTCTTT | TRBV11-2 | NA | TRBJ1-1 | 17 | once
CAISESAATSSSTDTQYF | TGTGCCATCAGTGAGTCGGCCGCAACTAGTTCAAGCACAGATACGCAGTATTTT | TRBV10-3 | NA | TRBJ2-3 | 18 | NA
CASLSAEGASYNEQFF | TGTGCCAGTTTAAGCGCCGAAGGGGCCTCCTACAATGAGCAGTTCTTC | TRBV19 | NA | TRBJ2-1 | 16 | NA
CASRRTGPTNSYEQYF | TGTGCCAGCAGAAGAACGGGACCGACCAACTCCTACGAGCAGTACTTC | TRBV27 | NA | TRBJ2-7 | 16 | NA
CASSLSGGGNYEQYF | TGTGCCAGCAGCTTATCAGGCGGGGGGAACTACGAGCAGTACTTC | TRBV5-4 | TRBD2 | TRBJ2-7 | 15 | NA
CASSLPDHNEKLFF | TGCGCCAGCAGCTTGCCAGACCATAATGAAAAACTGTTTTTT | TRBV5-1 | NA | TRBJ1-4 | 14 | NA
CASSSHVGGGKGMNTEAFF | TGTGCCAGCAGCTCCCACGTGGGTGGGGGCAAGGGGATGAACACTGAAGCTTTCTTT | TRBV13 | NA | TRBJ1-1 | 19 | NA
CASSSGYGTYTDTQYF | TGTGCCAGCAGCTCCGGGTACGGGACATACACAGATACGCAGTATTTT | TRBV11-2 | NA | TRBJ2-3 | 16 | NA
CASSFLAGQTTDTQYF | TGCGCCAGCAGCTTTTTAGCGGGACAGACCACAGATACGCAGTATTTT | TRBV5-1 | NA | TRBJ2-3 | 16 | NA
CASSFWAVNTGELFF | TGTGCCAGCAGCTTTTGGGCCGTTAACACCGGGGAGCTGTTTTTT | TRBV7-9 | NA | TRBJ2-2 | 15 | NA